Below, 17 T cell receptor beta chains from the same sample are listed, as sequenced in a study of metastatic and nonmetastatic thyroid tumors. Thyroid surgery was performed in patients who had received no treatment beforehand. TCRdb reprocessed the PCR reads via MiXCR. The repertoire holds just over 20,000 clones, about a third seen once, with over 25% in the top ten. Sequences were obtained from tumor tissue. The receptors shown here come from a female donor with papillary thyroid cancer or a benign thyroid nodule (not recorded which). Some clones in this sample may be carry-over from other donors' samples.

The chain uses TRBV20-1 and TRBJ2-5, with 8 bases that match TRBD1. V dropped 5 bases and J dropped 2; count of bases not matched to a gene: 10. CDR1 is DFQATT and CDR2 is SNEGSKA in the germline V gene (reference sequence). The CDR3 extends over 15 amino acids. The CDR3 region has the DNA TGCAGTGCTCTAGACGGGACAGGACCTCAAGAGACCCAGTACTTC. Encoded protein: CSALDGTGPQETQYF.

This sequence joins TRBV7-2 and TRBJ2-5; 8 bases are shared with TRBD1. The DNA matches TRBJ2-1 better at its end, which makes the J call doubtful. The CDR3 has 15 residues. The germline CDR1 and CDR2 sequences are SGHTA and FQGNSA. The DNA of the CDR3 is TGTGCCAGCAGCATCGGACAGGGACGTATGAATGAGCAGTTCTTC. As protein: CASSIGQGRMNEQFF.

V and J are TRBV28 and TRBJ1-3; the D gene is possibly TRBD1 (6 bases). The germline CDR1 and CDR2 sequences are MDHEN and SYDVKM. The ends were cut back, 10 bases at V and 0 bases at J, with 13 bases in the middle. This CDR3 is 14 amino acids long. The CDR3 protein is CATEGRGSGNTIYF. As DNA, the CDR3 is TGTGCCACCGAGGGCAGGGGCTCTGGAAACACCATATATTTT.

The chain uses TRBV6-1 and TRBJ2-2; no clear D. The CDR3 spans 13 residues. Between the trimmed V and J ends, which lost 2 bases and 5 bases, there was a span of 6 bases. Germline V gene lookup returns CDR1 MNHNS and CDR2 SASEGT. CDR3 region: CASSESETGELFF. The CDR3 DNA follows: TGTGCCAGCAGTGAATCAGAGACCGGGGAGCTGTTTTTT.

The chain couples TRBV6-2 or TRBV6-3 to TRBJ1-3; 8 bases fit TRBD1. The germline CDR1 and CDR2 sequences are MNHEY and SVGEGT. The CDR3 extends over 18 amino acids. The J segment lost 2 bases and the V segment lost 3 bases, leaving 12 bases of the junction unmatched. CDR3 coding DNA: TGTGCCAGCAGTTATCGGACAGGGAAGAGAGCTGCTGGAAACACCATATATTTT. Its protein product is CASSYRTGKRAAGNTIYF.

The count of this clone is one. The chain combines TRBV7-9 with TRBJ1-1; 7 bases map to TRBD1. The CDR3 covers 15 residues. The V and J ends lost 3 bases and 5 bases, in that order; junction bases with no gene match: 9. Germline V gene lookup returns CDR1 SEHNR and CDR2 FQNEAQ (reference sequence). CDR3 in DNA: TGTGCCAGCAGCTTTAGTATGACAGGGAGTACTGAAGCTTTCTTT. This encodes CASSFSMTGSTEAFF. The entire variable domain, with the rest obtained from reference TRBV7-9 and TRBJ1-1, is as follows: DTGVSQNPRHKITKRGQNVTFRCDPISEHNRLYWYRQTLGQGPEFLTYFQNEAQLEKSRLLSDRFSAERPKGSFSTLEIQRTEQGDSAMYLCASSFSMTGSTEAFFGQGTRLTVV.

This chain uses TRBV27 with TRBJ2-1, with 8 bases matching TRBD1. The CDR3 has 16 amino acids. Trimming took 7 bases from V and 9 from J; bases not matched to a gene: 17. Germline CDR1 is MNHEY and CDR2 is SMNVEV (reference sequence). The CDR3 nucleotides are TGTGCCAGCAACCTTCCCGGGACAGGTAAAGGTGGTGAGCAGTTCTTC. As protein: CASNLPGTGKGGEQFF.

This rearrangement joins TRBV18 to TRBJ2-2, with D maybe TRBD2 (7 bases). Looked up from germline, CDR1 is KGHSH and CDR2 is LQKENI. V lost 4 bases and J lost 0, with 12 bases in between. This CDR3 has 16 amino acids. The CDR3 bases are TGTGCCAGCTCACAGCGGGACATCGCGAACACCGGGGAGCTGTTTTTT. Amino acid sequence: CASSQRDIANTGELFF.

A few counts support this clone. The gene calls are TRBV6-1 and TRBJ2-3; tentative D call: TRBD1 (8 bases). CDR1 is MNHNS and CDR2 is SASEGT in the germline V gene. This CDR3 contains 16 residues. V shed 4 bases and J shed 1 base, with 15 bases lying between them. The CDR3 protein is CASSGRQGRGTDTQYF. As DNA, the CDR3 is TGTGCCAGCAGTGGCCGACAGGGGAGGGGCACAGATACGCAGTATTTT.

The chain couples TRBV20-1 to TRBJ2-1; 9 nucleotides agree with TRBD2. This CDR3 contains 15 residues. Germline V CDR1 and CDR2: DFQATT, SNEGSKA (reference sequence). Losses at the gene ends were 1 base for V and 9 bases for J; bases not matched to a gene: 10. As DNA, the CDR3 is TGCAGTGCTAGAGTTCGATTAGCGGGAGTTGGTGAGCAGTTCTTC. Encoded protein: CSARVRLAGVGEQFF.

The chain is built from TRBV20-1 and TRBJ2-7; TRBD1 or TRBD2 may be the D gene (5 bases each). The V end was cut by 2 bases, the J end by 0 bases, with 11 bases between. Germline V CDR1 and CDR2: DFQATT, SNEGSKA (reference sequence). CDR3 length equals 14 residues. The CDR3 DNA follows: TGCAGTGCTAGACAAGGGACCAACTCCTACGAGCAGTACTTC. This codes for CSARQGTNSYEQYF.

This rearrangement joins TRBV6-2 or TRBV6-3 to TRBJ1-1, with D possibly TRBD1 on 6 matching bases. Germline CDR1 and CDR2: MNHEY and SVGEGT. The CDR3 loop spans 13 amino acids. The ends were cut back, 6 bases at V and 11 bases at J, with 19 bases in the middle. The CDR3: CASSRGASSEAFF. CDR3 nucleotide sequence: TGTGCCAGCAGCCGGGGGGCCTCGAGTGAGGCTTTCTTT.

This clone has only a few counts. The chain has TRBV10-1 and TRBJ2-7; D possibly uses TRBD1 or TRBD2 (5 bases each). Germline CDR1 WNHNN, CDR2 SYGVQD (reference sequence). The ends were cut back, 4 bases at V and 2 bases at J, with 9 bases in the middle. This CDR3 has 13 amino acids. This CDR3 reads CASSAGTPYEQYF. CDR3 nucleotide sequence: TGCGCCAGCAGTGCCGGGACGCCCTACGAGCAGTACTTC.

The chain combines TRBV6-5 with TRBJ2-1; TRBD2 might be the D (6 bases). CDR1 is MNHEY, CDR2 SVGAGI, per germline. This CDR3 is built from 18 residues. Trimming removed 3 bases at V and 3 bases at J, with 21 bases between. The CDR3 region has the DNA TGTGCCAGCAGTTATAGCTCGTATGCGGGGAGGCTCTACAATGAGCAGTTCTTC. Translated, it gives CASSYSSYAGRLYNEQFF.

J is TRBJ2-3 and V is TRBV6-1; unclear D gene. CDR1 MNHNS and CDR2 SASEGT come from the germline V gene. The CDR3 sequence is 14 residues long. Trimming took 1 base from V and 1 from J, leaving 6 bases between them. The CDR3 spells CASSEGWGTDTQYF. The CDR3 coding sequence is TGTGCCAGCAGTGAAGGGTGGGGCACAGATACGCAGTATTTT.

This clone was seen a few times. The CDR3 DNA is TGTGCCAGCAGCGAGGGTTCAGGGGGCGCGGGTCCACCCCTCCACTTT. Translating gives CASSEGSGGAGPPLHF. The chain uses TRBV9 and TRBJ1-6; 8 nucleotides align to TRBD1. With 3 bases clipped from V and 11 bases from J, the junction kept 13 bases outside the gene matches. The germline V gene encodes CDR1 SGDLS and CDR2 YYNGEE. There are 16 residues in the CDR3. The full variable domain, in which reference TRBV9 and TRBJ1-6 provide the parts outside the CDR3, is DSGVTQTPKHLITATGQRVTLRCSPRSGDLSVYWYQQSLDQGLQFLIQYYNGEERAKGNILERFSAQQFPDLHSELNLSSLELGDSALYFCASSEGSGGAGPPLHFGNGTRLTVT.

The CDR3 region has the DNA TGTGCCAGCAGCTTGGGATGGGAGCTGTTTTTT. Residues: CASSLGWELFF. The chain has TRBV11-2 and TRBJ2-2; D is unclear. The CDR3 sequence is 11 residues long. V lost 3 bases, J lost 9 bases, and 5 bases lay in between. Looked up from germline, CDR1 is SGHAT and CDR2 is FQNNGV.